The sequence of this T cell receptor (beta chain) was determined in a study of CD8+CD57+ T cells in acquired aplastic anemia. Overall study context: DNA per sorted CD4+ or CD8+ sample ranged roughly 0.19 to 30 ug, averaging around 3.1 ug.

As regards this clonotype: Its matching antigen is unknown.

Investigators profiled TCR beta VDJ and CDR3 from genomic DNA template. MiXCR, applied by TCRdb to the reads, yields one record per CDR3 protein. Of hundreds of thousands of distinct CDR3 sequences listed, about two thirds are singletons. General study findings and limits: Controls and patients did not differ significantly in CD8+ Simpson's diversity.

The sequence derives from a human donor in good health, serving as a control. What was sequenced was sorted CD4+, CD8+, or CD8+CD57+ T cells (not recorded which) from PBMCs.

DNA for the CDR3: TGTGCCAGCAGTGTCCCCGAAGGGGGGCGAGAGACCCAGTACTTC. Its protein product is CASSVPEGGRETQYF. V and J are TRBV2 and TRBJ2-5; D tentatively reads TRBD1 or TRBD2 (6 bases each). This CDR3 has 15 residues. V lost 4 bases and J lost 4, with 16 bases in between. Germline CDR1 is SNHLY and CDR2 is FYNNEI. The whole variable domain, remainder taken from reference TRBV2 and TRBJ2-5, is EPEVTQTPSHQVTQMGQEVILRCVPISNHLYFYWYRQILGQKVEFLVSFYNNEISEKSEIFDDQFSVERPDGSNFTLKIRSTKLEDSAMYFCASSVPEGGRETQYFGPGTRLLVL.